This T cell receptor beta chain was recorded in a study of T cell responses to AZD1222 COVID-19 vaccine (dated by TCRdb to the early 2020s). For the study in its entirety: AZD1222 recipients with second doses at about 4 weeks or about 12 weeks were pooled, because spike-specific TCR depth and breadth did not differ between schedules. TCR sequencing covered roughly 230 trial participants: 207 given two doses of AZD1222 and about 26 given two doses of MenACWY control vaccine. Trial participants were enrolled by age into subgroups of 18-55, 56-69 and 70-plus years, and roughly 150, 30 and 60 TCR-sequenced participants, respectively, were included in these subgroups.

The CDR3 regions of human TCRbeta chains were analyzed by immunosequencing. The authors processed their data as follows. Repertoire TCRs were checked for matches against a reference library of SARS-CoV-2-specific TCRs that had been generated using the MIRA antigen-specificity platform. Breadth was defined as the fraction of unique TCRs that were SARS-CoV-2-associated, and depth was defined as the fraction of total T cells that were SARS-CoV-2-associated. Each spike-specific TCR was assigned to its reactive spike region and to a CD4 or CD8 class using the MIRA data. Log10-transformed breadth and depth values were compared by one-way ANOVA with Sidak's multiple comparisons tests. TCRdb mirrors the immuneACCESS table, restricted to in-frame sequences. Some clones are absent from its copies; in checked studies, under half trace to an unresolved V gene, and the reason for the others is unknown. The V and J calls and clone size come from that table; D and trimming were worked out from the DNA. The sample contains 65,000 or so clones, around 83% of them found a single time. The ten biggest clones cover approximately 9.8% of the sample.

Explained via the paper, the time point label denotes: baseline before first vaccination. Vaccinee samples were obtained from the UK trials COV001 and COV002, which included a single-blind randomized controlled phase 2/3 trial of AZD1222 (ChAdOx1 nCoV-19) in healthy adults. Trial participant PBMC samples were collected at day 0 and day 28 after the second dose for TCRbeta chain sequencing. Findings and caveats that apply to the study as a whole: In the small 56-69-year group, the increase in depth fell short of significance, most likely because of low power. Conclusions about previously exposed vaccinees are limited, since just 5 to 7 AZD1222 recipients were seropositive for SARS-CoV-2 at baseline. After two AZD1222 doses, both the breadth and the depth of spike-specific TCRs were significantly higher than at day 0 and than in MenACWY recipients. CD4 TCRs associated with the vaccine covered the entire spike protein, and the dominant responses were in regions 160-218 and 743-854. Most participants were white British and females outnumbered males, and the authors suggested that clonal diversity may have been underestimated. Because no day 14 peak-response samples were available, repertoires were characterized only after the peak T cell response. Epitopes outside the regions mutated in the B.1.351 and B.1.1.7 variants were reportedly recognized by nearly half of the unique spike-specific TCRs.

This clone was counted only a few times. Its antigen remains unidentified. No base qualities exist here, and no much larger clone lies one base off it. V is trimmed back by 5 bases and J by 0 bases, and the junction contains 20 bases that no gene match accounts for. According to the germline V gene (reference sequence), CDR1 reads MNHEY and CDR2 reads SMNVEV. CDR3 length: 21 amino acids, cysteine to phenylalanine. The retained sequence is limited to the CDR3, 63 bases, with the frame set at the first base. This clonotype was sampled from an adult in good health. Rearrangement joined TRBV27 to TRBJ2-1; TRBD2 fits 9 bases in the junction. This material consisted of peripheral blood, taken on day 0 of AZD1222 vaccination. In nucleotide form, the sequence is TGTGCCAGCAGTACTCGTCCCAGCGGGGGGCTTCACGGATCCTCCTACAATGAGCAGTTCTTC. The translation is CASSTRPSGGLHGSSYNEQFF.